The following is a T cell receptor beta chain sequence with its context. Here the CDR3 omits its conserved ending phenylalanine or tryptophan, so a read error is the likely source. The study amplified TCR beta CDR3 regions using RNA transcripts. First-round RT-PCR with HTBI primers preceded a second-round multiplex PCR. TCRdb re-derived calls from the multiplex PCR reads in MiXCR, one entry per CDR3 protein. The table lists about 640,000 distinct CDR3 sequences, under 50% of them singletons. The data were taken from a study of Graves' ophthalmopathy and Graves' hyperthyroidism. Ophthalmopathy-affected donors exhibited moderate-to-severe activity, CAS ≥3, NOSPECS ≥4, and duration under 3 months. Excluded: other autoimmune disease, uncontrolled infection, pregnancy or lactation. PBMCs were density-gradient isolated from roughly 10 ml fresh blood. The CDR3 is 14 residues long. Germline V gene sequence: CDR1 MNHEY, CDR2 SVGAGI. V was cut by 4 bases and J by 3 bases, with 13 bases left in between.

The gene calls are TRBV6-5 and TRBJ2-7, with TRBD1 as a possible D gene (6 bases). This sequence originates from an adult man with Graves' ophthalmopathy. Sequencing was carried out using peripheral blood. CDR3 DNA: TGTGCCAGCAGTTCGGACCCACAGGGCTACGAGCAGTACTGC. It is translated as CASSSDPQGYEQYC.